This T cell receptor beta chain is drawn from a study of early T cells in non-severe SARS-CoV-2 infection. Overall study: The authors sequenced bulk RNA from unsorted whole blood, leaving chains unpaired. Study-level findings and limits: VDJdb-based annotation leaned toward anti-spike CD8 responses and missed private and CD4 specificities.

Each single cDNA molecule received a unique molecular identifier. TCRdb used MiXCR to reprocess the 5' RACE reads, holding one entry per CDR3 protein. The repertoire consists of some 71,000 distinct CDR3 sequences, with 12% occurring once and the leading ten covering roughly 6%. CDR3 length: 13 amino acids. The germline CDR1 and CDR2 sequences are DFQATT and SNEGSKA (reference sequence). The V end lost 5 bases, the J end lost 5 bases, and 16 bases lay between the germline ends. This clonotype was seen a few times. Its antigen is not identified. The specimen sequenced was whole blood. The gene calls are TRBV20-1 and TRBJ2-7, with D possibly TRBD2 on 5 matching bases. The sequence was collected from an adult who was a healthcare worker with PCR-confirmed SARS-CoV-2 infection or an uninfected control (not recorded which). Written as DNA, the CDR3 is TGCAGTGCTGGCCTACCGGGGTCGGACGAGCAGTACTTC. Translated, it gives CSAGLPGSDEQYF.